The entry below gives a single TCR beta chain sequence along with its context. Its target is unknown. The sample originates from a study of Ad26.COV2.S vaccination and SARS-CoV-2 variants. Background on the study: The vaccine Ad26.COV2.S was put into the muscle once, or twice with 56 days between. Regarding the study as a whole: Measurements of TCR breadth and depth may have given underestimates of the total T cell responses.

Profiling relied on immunoSEQ multiplex PCR, and the TCRdb table lists in-frame clones only, not all of them. The table shows roughly 320,000 clones, with 70% to 90% occurring only once. Trimming stripped 1 base from V and 5 bases from J, with 13 bases between. CDR3 length equals 14 residues. The germline V gene encodes CDR1 SGHRS and CDR2 YFSETQ. This sample's treatment: roughly 18 received Ad26.COV2.S at low or high dose, single or two shots; 5 received placebo; per-sample allocation not given. Samples analyzed were those drawn on day 63 after the first vaccine or placebo injection. This receptor was identified in a person between 18 and 65 years old who received the Ad26.COV2.S COVID-19 vaccine or a placebo. Material: peripheral blood, obtained in a trial of Ad26.COV2.S vaccine versus placebo. V gene TRBV5-1 combines with J gene TRBJ2-7; D tentatively reads TRBD1 or TRBD2 (5 bases each). This chain's CDR3 is CASSLWMGDHEQYF. The CDR3 region has the DNA TGCGCCAGCAGCTTGTGGATGGGGGACCACGAGCAGTACTTC.